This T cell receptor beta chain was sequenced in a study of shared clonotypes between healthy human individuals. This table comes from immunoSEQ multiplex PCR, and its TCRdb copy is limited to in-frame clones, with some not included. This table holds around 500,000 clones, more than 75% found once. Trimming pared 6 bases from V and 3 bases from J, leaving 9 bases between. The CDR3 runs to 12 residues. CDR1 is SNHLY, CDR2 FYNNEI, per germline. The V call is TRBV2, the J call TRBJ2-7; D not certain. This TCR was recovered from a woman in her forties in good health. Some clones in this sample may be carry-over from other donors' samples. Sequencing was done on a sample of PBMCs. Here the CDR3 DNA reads TGTGCCAGCAGATGGTCCTACTACGAGCAGTACTTC. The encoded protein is CASRWSYYEQYF.